The 30 T cell receptor beta chains presented below share a single source sample, sequenced in a study of naive and memory T cell subsets. Study observations and caveats: Naive repertoires, especially CD8, held a few larger clonotypes, possibly memory cells re-expressing CD45RA.

Their antigens remain unidentified. Both TRBC1 and TRBC2 were covered by a beta constant-region primer of two equimolar oligonucleotides. Ligated cDNA was amplified by four rounds of PCR with nested alpha and beta constant-region primers and SP2. TCRdb called the UMI-ligation and nested PCR reads again in MiXCR, with one record for every CDR3 protein. The sample has about 160,000 distinct CDR3 sequences; approximately 24% are singletons. The sequencing sample was made of naive CD4+ T cells from blood. These receptors originate from a human donor in good health.

V usage is TRBV18 and J usage is TRBJ2-7, with D hard to call. Per the germline V gene, CDR1 is KGHSH and CDR2 is LQKENI. This CDR3 contains 15 residues. V dropped 0 bases and J dropped 0 bases, with 9 bases sitting between them. The CDR3 nucleotides read TGTGCCAGCTCACCACCGGGGTCCAGCTCCTACGAGCAGTACTTC. Translation gives CASSPPGSSSYEQYF.

A few counts support this clonotype. The V call is TRBV28, the J call TRBJ2-7; 14 positions agree with TRBD2. The CDR3 runs to 15 residues. With V trimmed by 4 bases and J by 6 bases, 5 bases remained unmatched. Germline CDR1 and CDR2: MDHEN and SYDVKM. CDR3 nucleotide sequence: TGTGCCAGCAGTTCGGGACTAGCGGGAGTTCTCGAGCAGTACTTC. Its protein product is CASSSGLAGVLEQYF.

In its sample, this clonotype was seen a few times. The V gene is TRBV20-1, the J gene TRBJ2-3; 10 bases map to TRBD1. The V gene end was trimmed by 6 bases and the J gene end by 5 bases; junction bases not matched to a gene: 20. This CDR3 is built from 18 residues. The germline gives CDR1 DFQATT, CDR2 SNEGSKA (reference sequence). The CDR3 DNA sequence: TGCAGTGCCCAGAGGCCTCCAGGACAGGGGGGCCCTGGAGATACGCAGTATTTT. Its translation: CSAQRPPGQGGPGDTQYF.

This clonotype has a handful of counts. The chain links TRBV28 to TRBJ2-5, with D tentatively TRBD2 (6 bases). This CDR3 region has 15 residues. V gave up 7 bases and J gave up 2 bases, with 17 bases separating them. Germline V gene data show CDR1 as MDHEN and CDR2 as SYDVKM. CDR3 sequence (DNA): TGTGCCAGCAACCGACTAGACGCAGGACAAGAGACCCAGTACTTC. Its translation is CASNRLDAGQETQYF.

The V call is TRBV11-3, the J call TRBJ1-1; possibly TRBD1 for D (6 bases). This CDR3 is built from 13 residues. CDR1 is SGHNT, CDR2 YENEEA, per germline. Between the trimmed V and J ends, which lost 4 bases and 8 bases, there was a span of 14 bases. The CDR3 spells CASSSTRQAEAFF. CDR3 nucleotides: TGTGCCAGCAGCTCAACCAGACAGGCCGAAGCTTTCTTT.

This clonotype was observed many times. The J gene is TRBJ2-7, the V gene TRBV27, with 9 nucleotides matching TRBD2. CDR3 size: 15 residues. After removal of 6 bases from V and 3 bases from J, the junction contained 9 bases not matched to a gene. Germline CDR1 is MNHEY and CDR2 is SMNVEV (reference sequence). Here the CDR3 reads CASRAPAGGRYEQYF. CDR3 in DNA: TGTGCCAGCAGGGCCCCAGCGGGAGGCCGCTACGAGCAGTACTTC.

In its sample, this clonotype was seen many times. V gene TRBV20-1 combines with J gene TRBJ1-1; no reliable D call. Trimming pared 3 bases from V and 0 bases from J, leaving 8 bases between. The length of the CDR3 is 13 residues. Germline V lookup: CDR1 DFQATT, CDR2 SNEGSKA (reference sequence). CDR3 sequence: CSASSGLNTEAFF. DNA of the CDR3: TGCAGTGCTAGTTCCGGATTGAACACTGAAGCTTTCTTT.

This clonotype showed up just once. This chain uses TRBV9 with TRBJ1-4; maybe TRBD1 (6 bases). The ends were cut back, 4 bases at V and 1 base at J, with 11 bases in the middle. Germline values: CDR1 SGDLS, CDR2 YYNGEE. The CDR3 is 15 residues long. The CDR3 nucleotides read TGTGCCAGCAGCTCAGGGGCAATAACTAATGAAAAACTGTTTTTT. This sequence encodes CASSSGAITNEKLFF.

With respect to this clonotype: At one boundary the junction diverges from the germline segment, which might be a read error. The rearrangement links TRBV7-7 to TRBJ2-5; D ambiguous. There are 14 residues in the CDR3. Looked up from germline, CDR1 is SSHAT and CDR2 is FNYEAQ (reference sequence). The CDR3 nucleotides read TGTGCTAGCAGCTTTGGTCCCCCCAAAGAGACCCAGTACTTC. It codes for CASSFGPPKETQYF.

This chain joins TRBV7-2 and TRBJ2-5; D is possibly TRBD1 (5 bases). Deletions cut 1 base from V and 5 bases from J, with 14 bases between. Germline CDR1 and CDR2: SGHTA and FQGNSA. The CDR3 has 15 amino acids. CDR3: CASSLEWGAGETQYF. Written as DNA, the CDR3 is TGTGCCAGCAGCTTAGAGTGGGGCGCTGGGGAGACCCAGTACTTC.

This clonotype was detected only a few times. The V gene is TRBV20-1, the J gene TRBJ2-7; D is possibly TRBD2 (6 bases). Per germline, CDR1 DFQATT and CDR2 SNEGSKA (reference sequence). Trimming pared 1 base from V and 6 bases from J, leaving 19 bases between. The CDR3 runs to 15 residues. The CDR3 loop reads CSARAPKEGLFEQYF. CDR3 coding DNA: TGCAGTGCTAGAGCCCCTAAGGAGGGCCTTTTCGAGCAGTACTTC.

This clonotype came up a few times. The chain links TRBV19 to TRBJ1-5, with a possible D match to TRBD1 (5 bases). V lost 6 bases, J lost 1 base, and 19 bases lay in between. The CDR3 has 17 residues. CDR1 is LNHDA and CDR2 is SQIVND in the germline V gene (reference sequence). The CDR3 DNA reads as TGTGCCAGTAGAGACGTCGGGGGAGGAGAAAGCAATCAGCCCCAGCATTTT. It translates to CASRDVGGGESNQPQHF.

This chain uses TRBV24-1 with TRBJ2-1, with D unclear. The CDR3 loop spans 16 amino acids. Trimming took off 6 bases at V and 4 bases at J, with 18 bases between the two ends. The germline V gene has CDR1 KGHDR and CDR2 SFDVKD. The CDR3 sequence is CATSFWNSAGYNEQFF. In DNA, the CDR3 is TGTGCCACCAGTTTTTGGAATTCTGCTGGTTACAATGAGCAGTTCTTC.

V and J are TRBV5-1 and TRBJ2-2; possible D gene TRBD1, 6 bases. Germline V lookup: CDR1 SGHRS, CDR2 YFSETQ. With 4 bases removed from V and 1 base from J, the gap between germline ends came to 17 bases. The CDR3 sequence is 17 residues long. This CDR3 reads CASSPGLSGQNTGELFF. The CDR3 DNA is TGCGCCAGCAGCCCTGGACTGTCGGGACAGAACACCGGGGAGCTGTTTTTT.

This rearrangement joins TRBV12-3 or TRBV12-4 to TRBJ2-2; D is unresolved. The CDR3 loop spans 15 amino acids. V was shortened by 6 bases and J by 1 base, with 12 bases between the two germline ends. DNA for the CDR3: TGTGCCAGCAGCCCAGGAAACCTGAACACCGGGGAGCTGTTTTTT. Protein sequence: CASSPGNLNTGELFF.

The chain recombines TRBV29-1 with TRBJ2-5; 8 positions agree with TRBD2. V dropped 7 bases and J dropped 4; count of bases not matched to a gene: 8. The CDR3 is made up of 13 amino acids. Germline V gives CDR1 SQVTM, CDR2 ANQGSEA. CDR3 residues: CSAPSAGGETQYF. The CDR3 DNA sequence: TGCAGCGCACCTTCGGCGGGAGGAGAGACCCAGTACTTC.

The table lists this clonotype with a few counts. The chain is built from TRBV4-1 and TRBJ1-6; 7 nucleotides match TRBD1. The CDR3 loop spans 15 amino acids. Germline lookup yields CDR1 MGHRA and CDR2 YSYEKL. V lost 3 bases, J lost 10 bases, and 9 bases stayed unmatched. Written as DNA, the CDR3 is TGCGCCAGCAGCCAGACCGACAGGGATGAGTCACCCCTCCACTTT. Its protein product is CASSQTDRDESPLHF.

The table lists this clonotype with a few counts. The V and J genes are TRBV27 and TRBJ2-1; 8 bases match TRBD1. The CDR3 totals 14 residues. V shed 6 bases, J shed 9 bases, and the junction held 10 bases outside the gene matches. Germline lookup yields CDR1 MNHEY and CDR2 SMNVEV (reference sequence). The CDR3 spells CASRTMQGAVEQFF. As DNA, the CDR3 is TGTGCCAGCAGAACCATGCAGGGGGCGGTTGAGCAGTTCTTC.

This clonotype was picked up many times. V usage is TRBV20-1 and J usage is TRBJ2-7, with a tentative D call TRBD1 (6 bases). V lost 6 bases and J 4 bases, leaving 10 bases between the germline ends. The CDR3 consists of 11 residues. In germline, CDR1 is DFQATT, CDR2 SNEGSKA (reference sequence). Here the CDR3 DNA reads TGCAGTGCACCCGACAGGTACGAGCAGTACTTC. Translated, it gives CSAPDRYEQYF.

This rearrangement joins TRBV10-3 to TRBJ1-1, with a tentative D call TRBD1 (6 bases). The CDR3 extends over 14 amino acids. Germline V gene data show CDR1 as ENHRY and CDR2 as SYGVKD. Deletions cut 6 bases from V and 1 base from J, with 12 bases between. The DNA for the CDR3 is TGTGCCATCAGGACCGGGACACAGAACACTGAAGCTTTCTTT. It is translated as CAIRTGTQNTEAFF.

The chain carries TRBV6-1 and TRBJ1-3, with D hard to call. CDR1 and CDR2 (germline): MNHNS, SASEGT. V lost 2 bases, J lost 0 bases, and 5 bases lay in between. The CDR3 is 14 residues long. The CDR3 protein is CASSELGSGNTIYF. The DNA for the CDR3 is TGTGCCAGCAGTGAACTGGGCTCTGGAAACACCATATATTTT.

This chain uses TRBV7-2 with TRBJ2-1; D gene uncertain. The V gene's germline CDR1 is SGHTA and CDR2 FQGNSA. The CDR3 covers 13 residues. Trimming took off 2 bases at V and 3 bases at J, with 5 bases between the two ends. The CDR3 spells CASSLRGYNEQFF. In DNA form, the CDR3 reads TGTGCCAGCAGCTTACGCGGCTACAATGAGCAGTTCTTC.

This clonotype was recorded a few times. V and J are TRBV24-1 and TRBJ1-1; D remains ambiguous. Between the trimmed V and J ends, which lost 4 bases and 4 bases, there was a span of 3 bases. Germline CDR1 KGHDR, CDR2 SFDVKD. The CDR3 totals 11 residues. The CDR3 region has the DNA TGTGCCACCAGTGAAGGCACTGAAGCTTTCTTT. Residues: CATSEGTEAFF.

The chain combines TRBV7-6 with TRBJ2-2; 7 bases map to TRBD1. The CDR3 contains 16 residues. CDR1 is SGHVS, CDR2 FNYEAQ, per germline. V was clipped by 5 bases and J by 0 bases; unmatched bases: 6. The CDR3 bases are TGTGCCAGCAGCACAGGGGCTACCTCGAACACCGGGGAGCTGTTTTTT. Translation gives CASSTGATSNTGELFF.

The chain carries TRBV6-5 and TRBJ1-5; 8 bases agree with TRBD1. Looked up from germline, CDR1 is MNHEY and CDR2 is SVGAGI. The CDR3 is made up of 16 amino acids. V dropped 1 base and J dropped 1; count of bases not matched to a gene: 3. The CDR3 sequence is CASSYYRGGSNQPQHF. CDR3 DNA: TGTGCCAGCAGTTACTACAGGGGGGGAAGCAATCAGCCCCAGCATTTT.

This clonotype was observed many times. CDR3 residues: CASSPGDSRNEQFF. The DNA of the CDR3 is TGTGCCAGCAGTCCGGGGGACTCACGAAATGAGCAGTTCTTC. The V call is TRBV28, the J call TRBJ2-1, with TRBD2 as a possible D gene (6 bases). The germline CDR1 and CDR2 sequences are MDHEN and SYDVKM. Between the trimmed V and J ends, which lost 5 bases and 7 bases, there was a span of 15 bases. The CDR3 loop spans 14 amino acids.

This chain links TRBV7-2 with TRBJ2-4, with 7 bases matching TRBD2. With V trimmed by 5 bases and J by 8 bases, 9 bases remained unmatched. Looked up from germline, CDR1 is SGHTA and CDR2 is FQGNSA. The length of the CDR3 is 14 residues. The CDR3 is CASSPRTSSDIQYF. CDR3 coding DNA: TGTGCCAGCAGCCCCCGGACTAGTTCGGACATTCAGTACTTC.

V and J are TRBV18 and TRBJ2-7; D is unclear. The CDR3 extends over 12 amino acids. The germline V gene has CDR1 KGHSH and CDR2 LQKENI. The V gene lost 3 bases and the J gene lost 6 bases, with 9 bases spanning the gap. CDR3 residues: CASSPHEVEQYF. The CDR3 DNA reads TGTGCCAGCTCACCCCACGAGGTCGAGCAGTACTTC.

In its sample, this clonotype was seen a few times. The V call is TRBV30, the J call TRBJ2-1; 8 bases map to TRBD2. Germline lookup yields CDR1 GTSNPN and CDR2 SVGIG (reference sequence). Trimming cost V 2 bases and J 5 bases; bases outside gene matches: 8. This CDR3 region has 15 residues. CDR3 residues: CAWSSSSGRNNEQFF. As DNA, the CDR3 is TGTGCCTGGAGTTCTTCCAGCGGGAGAAACAATGAGCAGTTCTTC.

This clonotype was observed many times. The DNA of the CDR3 is TGTGCCAGCTCACCATCAGGGATCTACGAGCAGTACTTC. It translates to CASSPSGIYEQYF. The chain combines TRBV18 with TRBJ2-7; D possibly corresponds to TRBD1 (5 bases). The CDR3 totals 13 residues. Trimming cost V 2 bases and J 3 bases, with 8 bases left between them. Per the germline V gene, CDR1 is KGHSH and CDR2 is LQKENI.